The rows below give T cell receptor beta chains drawn from one sample of a study of cytomegalovirus exposure and HLA in healthy donors. Here immunoSEQ multiplex PCR was the method, and the copy in TCRdb shows in-frame clones only, minus some. This sample has about 59,000 clones; 70% to 75% occur once, and the top ten carry 6.8%. The source material was PBMCs. All receptors derive from a man aged 30 to 45 in good health and CMV-seropositive. Each CDR3 is given with its conserved first and last residue. The order of the fields is V gene, D gene, J gene, clone size, CDR3 protein, CDR3 DNA. A D gene is named only where the DNA matches it firmly. Rows give clone size only sometimes, using once, few, many, or a class for an expanded clone.

>TRBV15|NA|TRBJ1-2|NA
CATSNLGGRLSEGGGYTF
TGTGCCACCAGCAACTTAGGCGGGCGGCTATCAGAAGGTGGAGGCTACACCTTC
>TRBV19|NA|TRBJ1-5|NA
CASSRGGNQPQHF
TGTGCCAGTAGCCGGGGAGGCAATCAGCCCCAGCATTTT
>TRBV5-1|TRBD2|TRBJ2-5|once
CASSPGGLAGATAETQYF
TGCGCCAGCAGCCCGGGAGGGCTAGCGGGGGCCACAGCTGAGACCCAGTACTTC
>TRBV7-9|NA|TRBJ1-4|NA
CASSLTGGWEKLFF
TGTGCCAGCAGCTTAACGGGGGGTTGGGAAAAACTGTTTTTT
>TRBV4-2|TRBD1|TRBJ1-1|NA
CASSPQGAEAFF
TGTGCCAGCAGTCCACAGGGGGCTGAAGCTTTCTTT
>TRBV4-2|TRBD2|TRBJ2-7|NA
CASSQDNRGSGGYEQYF
TGTGCCAGCAGCCAAGACAATAGGGGTAGCGGGGGTTACGAGCAGTACTTC
>TRBV6-5|TRBD2|TRBJ2-1|NA
CASGTSGGYNEQFF
TGTGCCAGCGGAACTAGCGGGGGTTACAATGAGCAGTTCTTC
>TRBV7-6|NA|TRBJ2-7|NA
CASSLAGGQGATYEQYF
TGTGCCAGCAGCTTAGCGGGGGGTCAAGGGGCCACCTACGAGCAGTACTTC
>TRBV7-8|TRBD1|TRBJ1-2|NA
CASSSLASGQANYGYTF
TGTGCCAGCAGCTCCTTGGCTTCGGGACAGGCAAACTATGGCTACACCTTC
>TRBV20-1|NA|TRBJ2-5|once
CSAPGVETQYF
TGCAGTGCTCCAGGGGTGGAGACCCAGTACTTC
>TRBV5-1|NA|TRBJ2-5|NA
CASSQQETQYF
TGCGCCAGCAGCCAACAAGAGACCCAGTACTTC
>TRBV15|NA|TRBJ1-2|NA
CATSRDDFGMVDLVSDGYTF
TGTGCCACCAGCAGAGATGACTTCGGGATGGTGGATCTTGTGTCGGATGGCTACACCTTC
>TRBV5-1|NA|TRBJ2-5|NA
CASSSEGRGETQYF
TGCGCCAGCAGCTCGGAGGGCCGGGGAGAGACCCAGTACTTC
>TRBV7-9|TRBD2|TRBJ2-3|NA
CASSSPFSGGTDTQYF
TGTGCCAGCAGCTCCCCGTTTAGCGGGGGCACAGATACGCAGTATTTT
>TRBV29-1|NA|TRBJ1-1|NA
CSVEKEGSLNTEAFF
TGCAGCGTTGAAAAGGAGGGCAGCCTGAACACTGAAGCTTTCTTT
>TRBV6-1|TRBD1|TRBJ2-5|NA
CASSETGGRETQYF
TGTGCCAGCAGTGAGACAGGGGGCCGGGAGACCCAGTACTTC
>TRBV6-7|NA|TRBJ1-5|NA
CASSYKQGSQPQHF
TGTGCCAGCAGTTACAAGCAGGGGAGTCAGCCCCAGCATTTT
>TRBV10-3|NA|TRBJ1-4|NA
CAISESGGTNEKLFF
TGTGCCATCAGTGAGTCGGGGGGAACTAATGAAAAACTGTTTTTT
>TRBV9|NA|TRBJ1-3|few
CASSVASSGNTIYF
TGTGCCAGCAGCGTAGCATCCTCTGGAAACACCATATATTTT
>TRBV10-3|TRBD1|TRBJ2-5|NA
CAIQRDRGQETQYF
TGTGCCATCCAACGGGACAGGGGGCAGGAGACCCAGTACTTC
>TRBV5-4|TRBD1|TRBJ1-2|NA
CASRRQGTEVYYGYTF
TGTGCCAGCAGAAGACAGGGAACCGAGGTATACTATGGCTACACCTTC
>TRBV19|NA|TRBJ1-6|NA
CASNQGRSPLHF
TGTGCCAGTAACCAGGGCAGGTCACCCCTCCACTTT
>TRBV27|NA|TRBJ1-5|NA
CASSRRGGPIGNQPQHF
TGTGCCAGCAGCCGGAGGGGGGGGCCGATTGGCAATCAGCCCCAGCATTTT
>TRBV10-3|TRBD1|TRBJ1-2|NA
CAISLDRAPPDYGYTF
TGTGCCATCAGCCTGGACAGGGCCCCCCCGGACTATGGCTACACCTTC
>TRBV9|TRBD1|TRBJ1-6|NA
CASSPRTGEDSPLHF
TGTGCCAGCAGCCCCCGGACAGGGGAGGATTCACCCCTCCACTTT
>TRBV11-2|NA|TRBJ2-7|NA
CASSLGDEGGEQYF
TGTGCCAGCAGCTTAGGGGACGAAGGGGGCGAGCAGTACTTC
>TRBV5-4|NA|TRBJ2-2|once
CASRDEGNTGELFF
TGTGCCAGCAGGGATGAGGGGAACACCGGGGAGCTGTTTTTT
>TRBV28|NA|TRBJ2-2|NA
CASSRTGAFLTGELFF
TGTGCCAGCTCGCGAACTGGAGCATTTCTTACCGGGGAGCTGTTTTTT
>TRBV19|TRBD1|TRBJ1-5|NA
CASSIGGQGARNNQPQHF
TGTGCCAGTAGTATTGGGGGACAGGGGGCTCGCAACAATCAGCCCCAGCATTTT
>TRBV6-5|NA|TRBJ1-2|NA
CASSYSKTGCGYTF
TGTGCCAGCAGTTACTCGAAAACGGGATGTGGCTACACCTTC
>TRBV28|NA|TRBJ1-1|NA
CASSLGRANTEAFF
TGTGCCAGCAGTCTGGGCAGGGCAAACACTGAAGCTTTCTTT
>TRBV5-1|NA|TRBJ2-3|NA
CASSPQRTSTDTQYF
TGCGCCAGCAGTCCTCAGCGGACTAGCACAGATACGCAGTATTTT